The 21 T cell receptor beta chains given below trace back to one sample, sequenced in a study of T cells in Graves' hyperthyroidism and ophthalmopathy. What was amplified from RNA transcripts were TCR beta CDR3 regions. HTBI primers were employed in a first-round RT-PCR of the TCR CDR3. A single record per CDR3 protein comes from TCRdb applying MiXCR to the multiplex PCR reads. This sample has 450,000 to 650,000 distinct CDR3 sequences, with roughly 17% found just once. The sample was blood. The receptors derive from a woman aged 18-29 years with Graves' ophthalmopathy.

Worth noting for this clonotype: The conserved final phenylalanine or tryptophan is absent from the CDR3, which likely points to a read error. The chain uses TRBV7-9 and TRBJ1-5; the D is unclear. CDR3 length equals 13 residues. CDR1 and CDR2 from the germline V gene are SEHNR and FQNEAQ (reference sequence). Trimming shortened V by 7 bases and J by 1 base, and 8 bases separated the two germline ends. The CDR3 coding sequence is TGTGCCAGCACCATGGGGAGCAATCAGCCCCAGCATCTT. It codes for CASTMGSNQPQHL.

This sequence joins TRBV5-4 and TRBJ1-1; D is unclear. The germline CDR1 and CDR2 sequences are SGHNT and YYREEE (reference sequence). The CDR3 sequence is 14 residues long. V lost 2 bases and J 0 bases, leaving 8 bases between the germline ends. The CDR3 sequence is CASSFLGMNTEAFF. The DNA for the CDR3 is TGTGCCAGCAGCTTTTTGGGGATGAACACTGAAGCTTTCTTT.

This clonotype has more than one count but fewer than ten. This chain connects TRBV7-9 to TRBJ2-2; 8 bases match TRBD1. Trimming cost V 4 bases and J 4 bases; bases outside gene matches: 8. Germline CDR1 is SEHNR and CDR2 is FQNEAQ (reference sequence). This CDR3 comprises 16 residues. DNA of the CDR3: TGTGCCAGCAGCTCCGGACAGGGAACGGGCACCGGGGAGCTGTTTTTT. It translates to CASSSGQGTGTGELFF.

The V and J genes are TRBV4-2 and TRBJ2-2, with D perhaps TRBD1 or TRBD2 (5 bases each). V lost 1 base to trimming and J lost 5 bases, with 8 bases between them. In germline, CDR1 is LGHNA, CDR2 YNFKEQ. The CDR3 spans 14 residues. DNA for the CDR3: TGTGCCAGCAGCCAAGGGGACCGGACCGGGGAGCTGTTTTTT. Its translation is CASSQGDRTGELFF.

This clonotype has a count of ten or more. The chain carries TRBV28 and TRBJ2-5; 10 bases align to TRBD2. This CDR3 spans 17 amino acids. Germline CDR1 MDHEN, CDR2 SYDVKM. J was trimmed by 4 bases and V by 4 bases; bases with no gene match: 12. As DNA, the CDR3 is TGTGCCAGCAGTTCGCCAGCGGGGGGGCCGGGGCGAGAGACCCAGTACTTC. It codes for CASSSPAGGPGRETQYF.

This clonotype was observed at least ten times. J is TRBJ1-1 and V is TRBV5-6; a weak D match, TRBD1 (5 bases). Per the germline V gene, CDR1 is SGHDT and CDR2 is YYEEEE. V dropped 3 bases and J dropped 7 bases, with 13 bases sitting between them. This CDR3 is built from 13 residues. CDR3 DNA sequence: TGTGCCAGCAGCTCGACAGAGACCCTTGAAGCTTTCTTT. Its translation: CASSSTETLEAFF.

This sequence joins TRBV5-1 and TRBJ1-6; 11 bases are a match to TRBD1. The CDR3 is 17 amino acids. From germline, CDR1 is SGHRS and CDR2 YFSETQ. The V and J ends lost 4 bases and 6 bases, in that order; junction bases with no gene match: 9. CDR3 loop: CASSPLGTGGSNSPLHF. For the CDR3, the DNA is TGCGCCAGCAGCCCGCTAGGGACAGGGGGTTCTAATTCACCCCTCCACTTT.

A few counts support this clonotype. CDR3 protein: CASSEWAGANVLTF. The DNA of the CDR3 is TGTGCCAGCAGCGAATGGGCTGGGGCCAACGTCCTGACTTTC. V and J are TRBV9 and TRBJ2-6; D not certain. Germline lookup yields CDR1 SGDLS and CDR2 YYNGEE. V dropped 3 bases and J dropped 2 bases, with 6 bases sitting between them. The CDR3 sequence is 14 residues long.

This clonotype was observed many times. This chain uses TRBV28 with TRBJ2-7; 8 nucleotides align to TRBD1. V lost 1 base, J lost 3 bases, and 2 bases stayed unmatched. Germline V lookup: CDR1 MDHEN, CDR2 SYDVKM. CDR3 size: 14 residues. The CDR3 reads CASSLYRGDYEQYF. CDR3 nucleotide sequence: TGTGCCAGCAGTTTATACAGGGGGGACTACGAGCAGTACTTC.

This clonotype came up many times. The CDR3 sequence: CAWSVGFSYYGYTF. In nucleotides, the CDR3 is TGTGCCTGGAGTGTCGGATTTTCCTACTATGGCTACACCTTC. V is TRBV30 and J is TRBJ1-2, with D unresolved. Trimming removed 0 bases from V and 3 bases from J, with 11 bases in between. The CDR3 loop spans 14 amino acids. Looked up from germline, CDR1 is GTSNPN and CDR2 is SVGIG (reference sequence).

This clonotype showed up many times. V is TRBV11-2 and J is TRBJ2-1; 8 bases align to TRBD2. Losses at the gene ends were 7 bases for V and 9 bases for J; bases not matched to a gene: 14. The CDR3 sequence is 15 residues long. CDR1 and CDR2 (germline): SGHAT, FQNNGV. CDR3 in DNA: TGTGCCAGCACCCCGGGCTGGACTAGCCCGAGTGAGCAGTTCTTC. Its translation: CASTPGWTSPSEQFF.

As regards this clonotype: This may come from a read error, since a much larger clone is one base off. V usage is TRBV7-2 and J usage is TRBJ2-3; D is uncertain. This CDR3 region has 12 residues. Per the germline V gene, CDR1 is SGHTA and CDR2 is FQGNSA. The CDR3 DNA is TGTGCCATCAGCATCAACCCAATAACCGCGTATTTT. It codes for CAISINPITAYF.

The chain employs TRBV2 and TRBJ2-7; 7 bases are shared with TRBD1. Trimming took 11 bases from V and 3 from J; bases not matched to a gene: 10. Per the germline V gene, CDR1 is SNHLY and CDR2 is FYNNEI. The CDR3 loop spans 13 amino acids. The CDR3 DNA follows: TGTGCCGGGGCCGGGACAGAGGTCTACGAGCAGTACTTC. This translates into CAGAGTEVYEQYF.

This clonotype came up many times. The chain links TRBV28 to TRBJ2-7; TRBD1 matches at 11 bases. CDR3 length: 16 amino acids. Trimming removed 2 bases from V and 3 bases from J; junction bases left unmatched: 6. The germline V gene encodes CDR1 MDHEN and CDR2 SYDVKM. CDR3 nucleotides: TGTGCCAGCAGTTTACCCGGGACAGGGGGTTTCTACGAGCAGTACTTC. This encodes CASSLPGTGGFYEQYF.

The chain uses TRBV10-3 and TRBJ1-4; D not certain. This CDR3 spans 14 amino acids. The germline V gene has CDR1 ENHRY and CDR2 SYGVKD. V shed 5 bases and J shed 0 bases, with 7 bases lying between them. CDR3 nucleotides: TGTGCCATCAGTCCCGGGACAACTAATGAAAAACTGTTTTTT. Amino acid sequence: CAISPGTTNEKLFF.

This clonotype was picked up many times. The V gene is TRBV20-1, the J gene TRBJ2-1, with D perhaps assigned TRBD1 or TRBD2 (5 bases each). CDR3 size: 14 residues. Germline-derived CDR1 and CDR2 are DFQATT and SNEGSKA (reference sequence). V shed 3 bases and J shed 6 bases, with 15 bases lying between them. CDR3 sequence reads: CSASQGVEGNEQFF. As DNA, the CDR3 is TGCAGTGCTAGCCAGGGAGTTGAGGGCAATGAGCAGTTCTTC.

The chain has TRBV19 and TRBJ2-1, with 7 bases matching TRBD2. V gave up 2 bases and J gave up 5 bases; unmatched junction bases: 6. CDR3 length equals 15 residues. CDR1 and CDR2 from the germline V gene are LNHDA and SQIVND (reference sequence). The CDR3 DNA sequence: TGTGCCAGTAGTATAATCACTAGCGCTGACAATGAGCAGTTCTTC. As protein: CASSIITSADNEQFF.

V is TRBV20-1 and J is TRBJ2-1; 9 nucleotides match TRBD2. The J segment lost 9 bases and the V segment lost 5 bases, leaving 8 bases of the junction unmatched. Germline V gives CDR1 DFQATT, CDR2 SNEGSKA (reference sequence). CDR3 size: 13 residues. The CDR3 sequence: CSAPHAGGPEQFF. DNA of the CDR3: TGCAGTGCTCCTCATGCGGGGGGGCCTGAGCAGTTCTTC.

This clonotype has a count of ten or more. The chain couples TRBV11-2 to TRBJ2-1; TRBD2 matches 9 bases. This CDR3 comprises 22 residues. Germline V gives CDR1 SGHAT, CDR2 FQNNGV. With V trimmed by 2 bases and J by 0 bases, 20 bases remained unmatched. The CDR3 is CASSLNPYGLAGALSSYNEQFF. The CDR3 region has the DNA TGTGCCAGCAGCTTAAACCCCTATGGGTTAGCGGGGGCGTTGAGCTCCTACAATGAGCAGTTCTTC.

This clonotype was seen many times. The chain couples TRBV11-2 to TRBJ1-1; no definite D call. The CDR3 has 11 residues. V lost 5 bases to trimming and J lost 8 bases, with 9 bases between them. The germline V gene encodes CDR1 SGHAT and CDR2 FQNNGV. The CDR3 protein is CASSPGEEAFF. In DNA, the CDR3 is TGTGCCAGCAGCCCCGGAGAAGAAGCTTTCTTT. The variable domain in full, with the rest retrieved from reference TRBV11-2 and TRBJ1-1, is EAGVAQSPRYKIIEKRQSVAFWCNPISGHATLYWYQQILGQGPKLLIQFQNNGVVDDSQLPKDRFSAERLKGVDSTLKIQPAKLEDSAVYLCASSPGEEAFFGQGTRLTVV.

This clonotype has at least ten counts. The genes are TRBV28 and TRBJ1-2, with D tentatively TRBD1 (5 bases). Trimming took 4 bases from V and 2 from J, leaving 11 bases between them. The germline gives CDR1 MDHEN, CDR2 SYDVKM. The CDR3 is 14 residues long. The CDR3 region is CASSSRDGNYGYTF. CDR3 nucleotide sequence: TGTGCCAGCAGTTCCCGGGACGGGAACTATGGCTACACCTTC.